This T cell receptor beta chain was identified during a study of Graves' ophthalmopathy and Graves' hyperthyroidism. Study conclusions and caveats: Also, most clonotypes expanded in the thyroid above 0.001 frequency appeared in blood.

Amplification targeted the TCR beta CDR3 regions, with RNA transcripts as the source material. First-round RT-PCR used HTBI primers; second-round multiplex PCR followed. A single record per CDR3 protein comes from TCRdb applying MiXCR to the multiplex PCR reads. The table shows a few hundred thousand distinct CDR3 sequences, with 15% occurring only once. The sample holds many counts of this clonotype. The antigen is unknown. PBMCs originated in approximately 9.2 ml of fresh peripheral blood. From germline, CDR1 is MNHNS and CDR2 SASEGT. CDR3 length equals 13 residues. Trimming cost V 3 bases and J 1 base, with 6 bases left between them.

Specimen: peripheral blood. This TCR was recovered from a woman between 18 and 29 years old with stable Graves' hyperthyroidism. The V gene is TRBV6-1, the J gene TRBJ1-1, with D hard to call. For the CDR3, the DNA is TGTGCCAGCAGTGATGGACGGAACACTGAAGCTTTCTTT. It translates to CASSDGRNTEAFF.